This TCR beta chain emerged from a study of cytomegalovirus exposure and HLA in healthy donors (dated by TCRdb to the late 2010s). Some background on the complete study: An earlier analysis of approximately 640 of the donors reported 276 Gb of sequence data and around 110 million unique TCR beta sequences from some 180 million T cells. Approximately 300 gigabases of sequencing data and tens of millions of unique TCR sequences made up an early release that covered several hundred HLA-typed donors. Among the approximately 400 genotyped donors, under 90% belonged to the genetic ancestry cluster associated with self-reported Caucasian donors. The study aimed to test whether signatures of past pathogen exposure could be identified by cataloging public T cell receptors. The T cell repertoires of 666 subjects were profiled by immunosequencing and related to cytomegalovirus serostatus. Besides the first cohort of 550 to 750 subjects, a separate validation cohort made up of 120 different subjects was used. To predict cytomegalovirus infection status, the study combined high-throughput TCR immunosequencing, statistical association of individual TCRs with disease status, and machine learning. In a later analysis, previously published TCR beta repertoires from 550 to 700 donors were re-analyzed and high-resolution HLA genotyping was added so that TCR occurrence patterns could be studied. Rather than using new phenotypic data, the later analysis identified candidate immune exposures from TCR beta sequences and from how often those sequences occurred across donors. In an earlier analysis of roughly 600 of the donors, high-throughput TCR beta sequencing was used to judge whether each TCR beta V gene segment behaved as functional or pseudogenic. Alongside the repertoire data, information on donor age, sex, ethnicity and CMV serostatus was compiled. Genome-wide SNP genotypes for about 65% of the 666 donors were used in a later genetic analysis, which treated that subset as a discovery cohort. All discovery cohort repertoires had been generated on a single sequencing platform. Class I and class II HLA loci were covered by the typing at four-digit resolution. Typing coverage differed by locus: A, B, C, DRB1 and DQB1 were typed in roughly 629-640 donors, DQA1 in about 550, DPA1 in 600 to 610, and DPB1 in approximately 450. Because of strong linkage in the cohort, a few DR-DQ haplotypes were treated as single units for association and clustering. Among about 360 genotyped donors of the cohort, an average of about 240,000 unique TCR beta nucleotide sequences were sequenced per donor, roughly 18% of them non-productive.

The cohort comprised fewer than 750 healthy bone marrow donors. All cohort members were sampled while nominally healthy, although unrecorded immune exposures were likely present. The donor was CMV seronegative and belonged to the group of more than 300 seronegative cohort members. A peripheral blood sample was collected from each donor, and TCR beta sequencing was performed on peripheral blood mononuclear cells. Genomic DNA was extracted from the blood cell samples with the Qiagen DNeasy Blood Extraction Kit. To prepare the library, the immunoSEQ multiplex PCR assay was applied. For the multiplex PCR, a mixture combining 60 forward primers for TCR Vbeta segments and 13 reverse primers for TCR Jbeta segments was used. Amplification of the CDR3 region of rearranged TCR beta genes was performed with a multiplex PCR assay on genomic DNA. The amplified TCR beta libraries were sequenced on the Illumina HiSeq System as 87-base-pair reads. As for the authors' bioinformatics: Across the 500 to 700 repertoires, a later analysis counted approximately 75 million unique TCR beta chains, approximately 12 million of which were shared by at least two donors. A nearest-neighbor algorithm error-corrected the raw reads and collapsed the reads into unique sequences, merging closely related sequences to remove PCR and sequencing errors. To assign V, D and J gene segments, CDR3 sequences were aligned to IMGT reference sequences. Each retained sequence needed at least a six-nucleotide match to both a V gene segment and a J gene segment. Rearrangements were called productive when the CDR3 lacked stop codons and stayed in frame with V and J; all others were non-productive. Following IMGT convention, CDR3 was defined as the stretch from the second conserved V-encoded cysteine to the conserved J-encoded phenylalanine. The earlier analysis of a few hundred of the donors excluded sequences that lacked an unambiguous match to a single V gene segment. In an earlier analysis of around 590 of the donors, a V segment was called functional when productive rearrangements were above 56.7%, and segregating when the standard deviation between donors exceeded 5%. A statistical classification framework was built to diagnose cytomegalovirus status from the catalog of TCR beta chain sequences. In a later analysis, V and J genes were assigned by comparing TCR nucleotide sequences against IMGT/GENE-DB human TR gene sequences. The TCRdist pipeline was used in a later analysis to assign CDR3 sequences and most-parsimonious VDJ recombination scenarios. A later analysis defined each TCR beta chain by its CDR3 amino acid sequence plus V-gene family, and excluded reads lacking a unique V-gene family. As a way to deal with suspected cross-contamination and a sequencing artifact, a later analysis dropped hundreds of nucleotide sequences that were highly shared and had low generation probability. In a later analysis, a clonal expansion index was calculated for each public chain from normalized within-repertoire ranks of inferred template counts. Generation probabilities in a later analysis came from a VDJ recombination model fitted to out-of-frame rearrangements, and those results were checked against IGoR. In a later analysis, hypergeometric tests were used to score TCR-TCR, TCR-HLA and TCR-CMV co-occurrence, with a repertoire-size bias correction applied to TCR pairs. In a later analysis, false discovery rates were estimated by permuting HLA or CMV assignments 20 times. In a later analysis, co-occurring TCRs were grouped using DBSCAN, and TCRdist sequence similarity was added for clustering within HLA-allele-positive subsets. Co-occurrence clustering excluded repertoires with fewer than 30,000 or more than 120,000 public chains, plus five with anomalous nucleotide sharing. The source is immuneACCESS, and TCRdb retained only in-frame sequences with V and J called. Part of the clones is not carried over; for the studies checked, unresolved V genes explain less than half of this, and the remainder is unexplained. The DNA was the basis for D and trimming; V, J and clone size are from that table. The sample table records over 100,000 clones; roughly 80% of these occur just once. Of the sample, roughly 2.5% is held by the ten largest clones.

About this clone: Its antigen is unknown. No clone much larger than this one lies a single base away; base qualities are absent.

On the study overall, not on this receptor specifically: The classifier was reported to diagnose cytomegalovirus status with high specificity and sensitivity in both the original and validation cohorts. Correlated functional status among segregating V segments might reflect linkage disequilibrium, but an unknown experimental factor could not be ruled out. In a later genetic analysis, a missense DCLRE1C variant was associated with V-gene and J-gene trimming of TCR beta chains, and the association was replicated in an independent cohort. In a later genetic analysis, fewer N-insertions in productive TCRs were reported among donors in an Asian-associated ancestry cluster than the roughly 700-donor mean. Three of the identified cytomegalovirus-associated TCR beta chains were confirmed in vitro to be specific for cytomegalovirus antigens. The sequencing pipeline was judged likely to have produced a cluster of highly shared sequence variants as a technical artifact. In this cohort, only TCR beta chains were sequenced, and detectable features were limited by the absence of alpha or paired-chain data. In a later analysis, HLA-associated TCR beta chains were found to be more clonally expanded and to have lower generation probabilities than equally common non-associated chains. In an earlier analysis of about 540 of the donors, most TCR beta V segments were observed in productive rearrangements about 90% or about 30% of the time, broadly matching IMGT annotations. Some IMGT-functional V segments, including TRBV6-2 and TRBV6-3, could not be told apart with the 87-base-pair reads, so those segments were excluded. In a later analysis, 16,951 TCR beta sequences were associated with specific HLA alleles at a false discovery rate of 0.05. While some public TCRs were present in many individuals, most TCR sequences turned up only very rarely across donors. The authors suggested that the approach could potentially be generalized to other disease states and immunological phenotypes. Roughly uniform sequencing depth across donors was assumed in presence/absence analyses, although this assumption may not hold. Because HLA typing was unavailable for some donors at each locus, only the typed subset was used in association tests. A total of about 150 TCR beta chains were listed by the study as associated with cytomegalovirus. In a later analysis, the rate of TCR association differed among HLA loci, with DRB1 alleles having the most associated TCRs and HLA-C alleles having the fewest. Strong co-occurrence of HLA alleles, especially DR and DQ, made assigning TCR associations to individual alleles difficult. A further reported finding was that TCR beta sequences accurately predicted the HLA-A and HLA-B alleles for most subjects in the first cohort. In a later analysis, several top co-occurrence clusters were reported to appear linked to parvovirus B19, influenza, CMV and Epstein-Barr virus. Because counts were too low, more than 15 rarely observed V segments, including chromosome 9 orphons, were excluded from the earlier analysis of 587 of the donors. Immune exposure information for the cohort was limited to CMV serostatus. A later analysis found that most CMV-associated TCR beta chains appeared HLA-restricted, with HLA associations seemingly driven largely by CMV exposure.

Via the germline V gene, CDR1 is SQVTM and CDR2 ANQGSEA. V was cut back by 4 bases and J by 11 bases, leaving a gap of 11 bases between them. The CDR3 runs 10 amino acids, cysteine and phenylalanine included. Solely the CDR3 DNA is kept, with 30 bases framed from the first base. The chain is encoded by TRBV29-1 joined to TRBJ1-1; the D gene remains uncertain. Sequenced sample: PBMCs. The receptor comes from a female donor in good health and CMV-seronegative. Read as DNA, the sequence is TGCAGCGTTGGGGGAGGGCAGGCTTTCTTT. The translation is CSVGGGQAFF.